These 6 T cell receptor beta chains share one sample of origin, sequenced in a study of sequential checkpoint blockade in melanoma. Some clones are missing from TCRdb's copy, which holds only in-frame ones; the method was immunoSEQ multiplex PCR. The sample carries more than 15,000 clones, 60% to 70% recorded once. As to treatment: randomized to nivolumab then ipilimumab (arm A) or the reverse (arm B). The sequencing here drew on CD8+ T cells sorted from blood (inferred from file names), taken from a patient given nivolumab and ipilimumab in sequence. The receptors were gathered from a human donor with melanoma.

The chain is built from TRBV2 and TRBJ2-7, with 7 bases lining up with TRBD1. V lost 11 bases and J lost 3; bases outside the gene matches: 7. The CDR3 length is 12 residues. Germline CDR1 and CDR2: SNHLY and FYNNEI. The CDR3 sequence is CAGSGDSYEQYV. The CDR3 coding sequence is TGTGCCGGTTCCGGGGACAGCTACGAGCAGTACGTC.

V is TRBV15 and J is TRBJ2-7; tentative D call: TRBD2 (5 bases). CDR1 and CDR2 (germline): LNHNV, YYDKDF (reference sequence). CDR3 size: 13 residues. V gave up 4 bases and J gave up 3 bases, with 10 bases separating them. CDR3 in DNA: TGTGCCACCAGCACCCGGGAAAACTACGAGCAGTACTTC. This gives the protein CATSTRENYEQYF.

There are a few counts of this clone. J is TRBJ2-7 and V is TRBV6-5, with 9 bases that match TRBD1. The CDR3 runs to 13 residues. The junction had 3 bases not matched to a gene; V was cut back by 6 bases and J by 3 bases. Germline V gives CDR1 MNHEY, CDR2 SVGAGI. The CDR3 DNA reads TGTGCCAGCAGCCGGGACAGGGTCTACGAGCAGTACGTC. Protein: CASSRDRVYEQYV.

This clone is categorized as medium-sized. The V gene is TRBV28, the J gene TRBJ2-3; D uncertain. The CDR3 runs to 13 residues. Germline values: CDR1 MDHEN, CDR2 SYDVKM. Trimming removed 2 bases from V and 6 bases from J, with 9 bases in between. The CDR3 reads CASSLNVGDTQYF. Written as DNA, the CDR3 is TGTGCCAGCAGTTTAAACGTTGGCGATACGCAGTATTTT.

This sequence joins TRBV9 and TRBJ1-1, with TRBD1 identical over 7 bases. CDR3 length: 17 amino acids. The germline V gene encodes CDR1 SGDLS and CDR2 YYNGEE. Germline trimming cut 2 bases from V and 1 base from J; bases unmatched to any gene: 11. CDR3 nucleotides: TGTGCCAGCAGCGTCGACTTACAGGGGATCGGGAACACTGAAGCTTTCTTT. Translation gives CASSVDLQGIGNTEAFF.

The V and J genes are TRBV5-1 and TRBJ2-7; D unclear. The CDR3 spans 16 residues. Trimming removed 0 bases from V and 2 bases from J, with 15 bases in between. The germline V gene has CDR1 SGHRS and CDR2 YFSETQ. The CDR3 coding sequence is TGCGCCAGCAGCTTGGACAGTGTCACCCCAACCTACGAGCAGTACTTC. This codes for CASSLDSVTPTYEQYF. Full variable domain (remainder filled in from reference TRBV5-1 and TRBJ2-7): KAGVTQTPRYLIKTRGQQVTLSCSPISGHRSVSWYQQTPGQGLQFLFEYFSETQRNKGNFPGRFSGRQFSNSRSEMNVSTLELGDSALYLCASSLDSVTPTYEQYFGPGTRLTVT.